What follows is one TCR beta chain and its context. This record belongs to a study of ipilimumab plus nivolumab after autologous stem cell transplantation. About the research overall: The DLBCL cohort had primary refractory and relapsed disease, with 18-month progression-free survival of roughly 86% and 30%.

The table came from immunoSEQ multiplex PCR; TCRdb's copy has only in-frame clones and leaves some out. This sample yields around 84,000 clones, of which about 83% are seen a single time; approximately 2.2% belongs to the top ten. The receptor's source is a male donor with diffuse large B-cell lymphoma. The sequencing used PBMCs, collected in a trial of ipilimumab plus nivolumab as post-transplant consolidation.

The CDR3 DNA follows: TGTGCCAGCAGCATCCGACAGGGGGCGGACACTGAAGCTTTCTTT. Translating it yields CASSIRQGADTEAFF. The genes are TRBV11-2 and TRBJ1-1; 10 nucleotides line up with TRBD1. Trimming removed 5 bases from V and 3 bases from J; junction bases left unmatched: 6. This CDR3 has 15 residues. Germline CDR1 reads SGHAT; CDR2 reads FQNNGV.